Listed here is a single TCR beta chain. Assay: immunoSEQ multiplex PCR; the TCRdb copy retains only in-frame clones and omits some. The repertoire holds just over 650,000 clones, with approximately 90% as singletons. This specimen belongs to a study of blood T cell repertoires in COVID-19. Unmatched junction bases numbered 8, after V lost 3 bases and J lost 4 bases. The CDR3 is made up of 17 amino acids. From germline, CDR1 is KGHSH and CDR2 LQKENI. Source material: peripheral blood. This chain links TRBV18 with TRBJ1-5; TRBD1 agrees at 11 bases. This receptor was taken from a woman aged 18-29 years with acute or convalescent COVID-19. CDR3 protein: CASSPDPGTGGNQPQHF. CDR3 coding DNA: TGTGCCAGCTCACCCGATCCCGGGACAGGGGGTAATCAGCCCCAGCATTTT.